This T cell receptor beta chain was obtained from a study of blood T cell repertoires in COVID-19. Study-level background: T cells, B-cell-depleted T cells, or PBMCs supplied cDNA or gDNA.

This CDR3 is built from 14 residues. Trimming removed 4 bases from V and 1 base from J; junction bases left unmatched: 1. Per the germline V gene, CDR1 is MDHEN and CDR2 is SYDVKM. The repertoire was sequenced with immunoSEQ multiplex PCR; TCRdb's copy has only in-frame clones and lacks some. The sample holds about 90,000 clones, 70% to 90% seen once. This sequence was found in a man older than 75 with acute or convalescent COVID-19. Sequencing was done on a sample of peripheral blood. This chain uses TRBV28 with TRBJ1-5, with TRBD1 matching 7 bases. CDR3 coding DNA: TGTGCCAGCAGTTCAGGGGGAAGCAATCAGCCCCAGCATTTT. This encodes CASSSGGSNQPQHF.